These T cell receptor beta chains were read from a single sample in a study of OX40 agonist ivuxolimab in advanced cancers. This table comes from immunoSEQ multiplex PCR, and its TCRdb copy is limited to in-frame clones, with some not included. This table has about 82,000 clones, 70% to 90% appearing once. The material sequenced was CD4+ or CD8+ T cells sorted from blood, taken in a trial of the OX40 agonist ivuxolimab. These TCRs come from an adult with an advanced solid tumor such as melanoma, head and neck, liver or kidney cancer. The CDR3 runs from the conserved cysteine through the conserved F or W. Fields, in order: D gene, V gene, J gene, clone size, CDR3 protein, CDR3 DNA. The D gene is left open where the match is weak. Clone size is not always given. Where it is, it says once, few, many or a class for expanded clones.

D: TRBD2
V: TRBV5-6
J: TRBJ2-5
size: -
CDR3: CASSTSSGSGETQYF
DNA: TGTGCCAGCAGCACCTCTAGCGGGAGCGGGGAGACCCAGTACTTC

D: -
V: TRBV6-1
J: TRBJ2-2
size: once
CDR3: CASTGVRNTGELFF
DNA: TGTGCCAGTACGGGAGTCCGGAACACCGGGGAGCTGTTTTTT

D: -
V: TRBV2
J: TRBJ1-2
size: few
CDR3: CASNLQKDYTF
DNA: TGTGCCAGCAACTTGCAAAAGGACTACACCTTC

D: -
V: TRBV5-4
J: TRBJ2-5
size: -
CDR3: CASSLYGGMGSETQYF
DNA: TGTGCCAGCAGCTTGTATGGGGGTATGGGATCAGAGACCCAGTACTTC

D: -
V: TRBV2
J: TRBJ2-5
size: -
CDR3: CASSPRQADGTQYF
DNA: TGTGCCAGCAGTCCTAGACAGGCCGACGGGACCCAGTACTTC

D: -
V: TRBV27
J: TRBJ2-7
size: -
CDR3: CASNVTGQGLYEQYF
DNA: TGTGCCAGCAACGTTACTGGGCAGGGTCTTTACGAGCAGTACTTC

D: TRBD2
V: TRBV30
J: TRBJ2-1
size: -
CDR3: CAWSPGLAVLNEQFF
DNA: TGTGCCTGGAGTCCGGGACTAGCGGTATTGAATGAGCAGTTCTTC

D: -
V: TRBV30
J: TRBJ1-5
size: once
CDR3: CAWSASGSQPQHF
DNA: TGTGCCTGGAGTGCTTCGGGGAGTCAGCCCCAGCATTTT

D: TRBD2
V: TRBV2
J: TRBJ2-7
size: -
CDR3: CASSGSSGSYEQYF
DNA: TGTGCCAGCAGTGGGTCTAGCGGGTCCTACGAGCAGTACTTC

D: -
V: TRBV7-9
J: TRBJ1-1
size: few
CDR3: CASSSFWDVNTEAFF
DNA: TGTGCCAGCAGCTCCTTTTGGGACGTGAACACTGAAGCTTTCTTT

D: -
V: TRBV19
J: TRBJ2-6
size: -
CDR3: CASSPLEGAGANVLTF
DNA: TGTGCCAGTAGTCCCCTGGAGGGTGCTGGGGCCAACGTCCTGACTTTC

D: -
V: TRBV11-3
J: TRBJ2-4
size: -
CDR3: CASSLHRGSNIQYF
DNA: TGTGCCAGCAGCTTACATCGGGGTTCAAACATTCAGTACTTC

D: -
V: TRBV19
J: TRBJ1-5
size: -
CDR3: CASSIGQAYSNQPQHF
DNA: TGTGCCAGTAGTATCGGGCAGGCCTATAGCAATCAGCCCCAGCATTTT

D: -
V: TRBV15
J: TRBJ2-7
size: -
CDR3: CATSREGGYEQYF
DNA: TGTGCCACCAGCAGAGAAGGGGGCTACGAGCAGTACTTC

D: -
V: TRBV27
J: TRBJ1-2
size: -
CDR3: CASSNTGLDYGYTF
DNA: TGTGCCAGCAGTAATACAGGGTTAGACTATGGCTACACCTTC

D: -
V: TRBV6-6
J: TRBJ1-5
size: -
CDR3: CASSYYSNQPQHF
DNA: TGTGCCAGCAGTTACTATAGCAATCAGCCCCAGCATTTT

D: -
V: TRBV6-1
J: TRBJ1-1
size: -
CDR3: CASSEVVNSNEAGAFF
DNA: TGTGCCAGCAGTGAAGTCGTGAACAGTAACGAAGCGGGGGCTTTCTTT

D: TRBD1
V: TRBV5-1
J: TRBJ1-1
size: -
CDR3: CASHQDRDTEAFF
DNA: TGCGCCAGCCATCAAGACAGGGACACTGAAGCTTTCTTT

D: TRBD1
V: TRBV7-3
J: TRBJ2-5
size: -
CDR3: CASSLTGQGAGETQYF
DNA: TGTGCCAGCAGCTTAACGGGTCAGGGGGCCGGAGAGACCCAGTACTTC

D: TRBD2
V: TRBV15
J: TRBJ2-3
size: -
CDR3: CATSRGAGEGTDTQYF
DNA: TGTGCCACCAGCAGAGGAGCGGGGGAGGGCACAGATACGCAGTATTTT

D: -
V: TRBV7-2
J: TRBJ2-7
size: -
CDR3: CASSWDGLSYEQYF
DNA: TGTGCCAGCAGCTGGGACGGATTGTCCTACGAGCAGTACTTC

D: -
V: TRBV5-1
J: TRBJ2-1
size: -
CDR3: CASSPIGSSYNEQFF
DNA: TGCGCCAGCAGCCCGATTGGGAGCTCCTACAATGAGCAGTTCTTC

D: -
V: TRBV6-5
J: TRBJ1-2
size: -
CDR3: CASRTDLRGYGYTF
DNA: TGTGCCAGCAGAACGGACCTCAGGGGCTATGGCTACACCTTC

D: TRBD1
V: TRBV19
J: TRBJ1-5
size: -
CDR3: CASSMDRDNQPQHF
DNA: TGTGCCAGTAGTATGGACAGGGACAATCAGCCCCAGCATTTT

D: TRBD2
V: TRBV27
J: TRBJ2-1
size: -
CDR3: CASSTGHSGGAGPLNEQFF
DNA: TGTGCCAGCAGTACGGGACACAGCGGGGGTGCGGGGCCCCTCAATGAGCAGTTCTTC

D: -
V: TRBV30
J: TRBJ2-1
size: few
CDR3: CAWSLGPNNEQFF
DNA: TGTGCCTGGAGCCTAGGACCAAACAATGAGCAGTTCTTC

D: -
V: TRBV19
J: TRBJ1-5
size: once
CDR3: CASRDTVKRPQHF
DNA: TGTGCCAGTAGAGATACGGTCAAACGGCCCCAGCATTTT

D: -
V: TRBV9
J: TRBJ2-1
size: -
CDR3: CAGWPGIIFLIEQFF
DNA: TGTGCCGGCTGGCCCGGGATAATATTTTTAATAGAGCAGTTCTTC

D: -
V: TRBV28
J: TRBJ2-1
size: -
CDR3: CASSLPTVAIGNEQFF
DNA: TGTGCCAGCAGTCTCCCGACAGTAGCGATAGGCAATGAGCAGTTCTTC

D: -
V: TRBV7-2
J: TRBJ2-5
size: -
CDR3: CASSLAPGQGTQYF
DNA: TGTGCCAGCAGCTTAGCGCCAGGGCAAGGGACCCAGTACTTC

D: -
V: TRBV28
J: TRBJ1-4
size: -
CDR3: CASSLIQGGEKLFF
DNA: TGTGCCAGCAGTTTAATACAGGGTGGCGAAAAACTGTTTTTT

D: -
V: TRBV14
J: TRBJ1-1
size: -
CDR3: CASSLGGNTEAFF
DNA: TGTGCCAGCAGCCTGGGGGGGAACACTGAAGCTTTCTTT

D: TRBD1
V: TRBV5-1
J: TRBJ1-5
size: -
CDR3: CASSQTGGDNQPQHF
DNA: TGCGCCAGCAGCCAGACAGGGGGTGACAATCAGCCCCAGCATTTT

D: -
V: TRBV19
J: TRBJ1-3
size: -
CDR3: CATSRPSAGWLVGNTIYF
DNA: TGTGCCACCTCCCGCCCCTCGGCAGGTTGGTTGGTGGGAAACACCATATATTTT

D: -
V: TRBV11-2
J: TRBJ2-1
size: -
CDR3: CASSLFRGPGAGEQFF
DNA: TGTGCCAGCAGCTTATTTAGAGGGCCCGGGGCGGGTGAGCAGTTCTTC